A selection of T cell receptor beta chains follows, all from one sample in a study of cytomegalovirus exposure and HLA in healthy donors. Some clones are missing from TCRdb's copy, which holds only in-frame ones; the method was immunoSEQ multiplex PCR. The table lists some 200,000 clones, around 81% of them singletons. The sequenced sample consisted of PBMCs. Receptor source: a woman aged 25-40 years in good health and CMV-seronegative. Each CDR3 is given with its conserved first and last residue. Each record gives: J gene, CDR3 length, D gene, clone size, V gene, CDR3 protein, CDR3 DNA. D genes are given only for firm matches. The size field is filled for only some rows; it gives once, few, many or a size class.

TRBJ2-7,16,NA,NA,TRBV28,CASSPSHRSQNQKQYF,TGTGCCAGCAGCCCATCGCACAGGAGTCAAAATCAGAAGCAGTACTTC
TRBJ2-3,15,TRBD2,NA,TRBV5-6,CASNPAGHFSDTQYF,TGTGCCAGCAACCCAGCGGGGCATTTTAGCGATACGCAGTATTTT
TRBJ1-2,14,NA,NA,TRBV28,CASRYIQGIYGYTF,TGTGCCAGCAGATACATACAGGGTATCTATGGCTACACCTTC
TRBJ1-1,14,NA,NA,TRBV2,CASRAGLGETEAFF,TGTGCCAGCAGGGCAGGTCTGGGTGAGACTGAAGCTTTCTTT
TRBJ2-5,19,TRBD2,NA,TRBV18,CASSPPVGLAGGSGETQYF,TGTGCCAGCTCACCACCGGTTGGACTAGCGGGGGGGTCCGGAGAGACCCAGTACTTC
TRBJ2-6,14,TRBD1,NA,TRBV7-2,CASTTGTGANVLTF,TGTGCCAGCACGACAGGGACTGGGGCCAACGTCCTGACTTTC
TRBJ2-1,14,TRBD2,NA,TRBV2,CASSVRGGPGEQFF,TGTGCCAGCAGTGTTCGGGGGGGGCCTGGGGAGCAGTTCTTC
TRBJ2-1,14,NA,NA,TRBV6-5,CASSRLGAYNEQFF,TGTGCCAGCAGTAGACTAGGAGCCTACAATGAGCAGTTCTTC
TRBJ2-3,12,NA,NA,TRBV28,CASSSGADTQYF,TGTGCCAGCAGTTCGGGAGCAGATACGCAGTATTTT
TRBJ1-5,15,TRBD1,NA,TRBV2,CASSEGTVSNQPQHF,TGTGCCAGCAGCGAAGGGACAGTAAGCAATCAGCCCCAGCATTTT
TRBJ1-2,14,TRBD1,NA,TRBV7-9,CASSKGQASYGYTF,TGTGCCAGCAGCAAGGGACAGGCGTCCTATGGCTACACCTTC
TRBJ1-1,17,NA,once,TRBV4-3,CASSQDWLGTGDTEAFF,TGCGCCAGCAGCCAAGATTGGTTGGGAACCGGGGACACTGAAGCTTTCTTT
TRBJ2-5,13,NA,NA,TRBV5-1,CASRLSPEETQYF,TGCGCCAGCAGACTATCGCCCGAAGAGACCCAGTACTTC
TRBJ2-3,16,NA,NA,TRBV28,CASTPAGEGSTDTQYF,TGTGCCAGCACCCCCGCAGGGGAAGGTAGCACAGATACGCAGTATTTT
TRBJ1-6,17,TRBD1,once,TRBV7-8,CASSLGAGTGGDSPLHF,TGTGCCAGCAGCTTAGGGGCCGGGACAGGGGGCGATTCACCCCTCCACTTT
TRBJ2-1,15,NA,NA,TRBV10-3,CAISGSEQSYNEQFF,TGTGCCATCAGTGGATCGGAGCAATCCTACAATGAGCAGTTCTTC
TRBJ2-4,16,TRBD2,NA,TRBV6-1,CASSETTSGIVRSQYF,TGTGCCAGCAGTGAAACAACTAGCGGGATTGTTCGCAGTCAGTACTTC
TRBJ1-5,13,NA,once,TRBV5-1,CASSLEENQPQHF,TGCGCCAGCAGCTTGGAGGAGAATCAGCCCCAGCATTTT
TRBJ2-7,16,NA,NA,TRBV9,CASSASHGDSVYEQYF,TGTGCCAGCAGCGCCTCGCACGGGGACTCCGTCTACGAGCAGTACTTC
TRBJ1-3,15,NA,NA,TRBV19,CASSRGQGIGDTIYF,TGTGCCAGTAGTAGAGGGCAGGGGATCGGAGACACCATATATTTT
TRBJ2-1,12,TRBD2,NA,TRBV19,CASSIAGGEQFF,TGTGCCAGTAGTATCGCGGGGGGTGAGCAGTTCTTC
TRBJ2-7,15,NA,NA,TRBV6-5,CASSYGQASSYEQYF,TGTGCCAGCAGTTACGGGCAGGCGAGCTCCTACGAGCAGTACTTC
TRBJ2-1,14,NA,NA,TRBV7-9,CASSLARAKEEQFF,TGTGCCAGCAGCTTAGCGCGGGCGAAAGAGGAGCAGTTCTTC
TRBJ1-1,13,NA,NA,TRBV7-3,CASSLSMNTEAFF,TGTGCCAGCAGCTTAAGTATGAACACTGAAGCTTTCTTT
TRBJ2-7,13,NA,once,TRBV4-2,CASSQVDSYEQYF,TGTGCCAGCAGCCAGGTGGACAGCTACGAGCAGTACTTC
TRBJ2-3,15,NA,NA,TRBV6-6,CASTRGGASTDTQYF,TGTGCCAGCACCCGAGGGGGGGCTAGCACAGATACGCAGTATTTT
TRBJ2-7,15,TRBD2,NA,TRBV7-2,CASSWLGGSSYEQYF,TGTGCCAGCAGCTGGCTAGGCGGGAGCTCCTACGAGCAGTACTTC
TRBJ2-3,17,TRBD1,NA,TRBV5-4,CASSLAGQGAVQDTQYF,TGTGCCAGCAGCTTGGCCGGCCAGGGGGCGGTTCAAGATACGCAGTATTTT
TRBJ2-7,14,NA,NA,TRBV6-5,CATQQGSPPYEQYF,TGTGCCACCCAACAGGGATCCCCGCCCTACGAGCAGTACTTC
TRBJ1-1,12,NA,NA,TRBV28,CASSQSNTEAFF,TGTGCCAGCAGTCAATCGAACACTGAAGCTTTCTTT
TRBJ1-2,15,TRBD1,few,TRBV28,CASSLKQGAGTGYTF,TGTGCCAGCAGTTTAAAACAGGGGGCCGGGACAGGCTACACCTTC
TRBJ2-5,15,TRBD1,NA,TRBV5-4,CASSSGGRGRETQYF,TGTGCCAGCAGCTCTGGGGGCAGGGGGCGAGAGACCCAGTACTTC
TRBJ2-7,14,TRBD1,NA,TRBV28,CASGGETGDYEQYF,TGTGCCAGCGGTGGGGAAACAGGGGACTACGAGCAGTACTTC
TRBJ2-5,16,TRBD2,NA,TRBV2,CASSAGLAGLQETQYF,TGTGCCAGCAGTGCCGGACTAGCGGGGCTACAAGAGACCCAGTACTTC
TRBJ2-3,15,TRBD2,once,TRBV9,CASSVGPGGLITQYF,TGTGCCAGCAGCGTAGGACCGGGGGGGTTAATAACGCAGTATTTT
TRBJ2-7,11,NA,NA,TRBV18,CASSPTASSYF,TGTGCCAGCTCACCTACAGCTAGCTCTTACTTC
TRBJ2-7,14,NA,NA,TRBV7-9,CASSFGAGKYEQYF,TGTGCCAGCAGCTTCGGCGCAGGGAAGTACGAGCAGTACTTC
TRBJ2-6,16,NA,NA,TRBV5-1,CASSLDTATGANGLTF,TGCGCCAGCAGCTTGGATACAGCTACTGGGGCCAACGGCCTGACTTTC
TRBJ1-2,16,TRBD1,once,TRBV27,CASSFGTGGLKRFYTF,TGTGCCAGCAGTTTCGGGACAGGGGGCCTCAAGAGGTTCTACACCTTC
TRBJ2-7,17,TRBD2,NA,TRBV7-9,CSSSLALAGVTSYEQYF,TGTTCCAGCAGCTTAGCCCTAGCGGGGGTTACCTCCTACGAGCAGTACTTC
TRBJ2-5,13,TRBD1,NA,TRBV7-8,CAETDRVQETQYF,TGTGCCGAAACTGACAGGGTACAAGAGACCCAGTACTTC
TRBJ1-1,14,TRBD1,NA,TRBV30,CAWGQGNSYTEAFF,TGTGCCTGGGGACAGGGGAATAGTTACACTGAAGCTTTCTTT
TRBJ2-7,15,NA,NA,TRBV15,CATSRAGSPMNEQYF,TGTGCCACCAGCAGAGCCGGGTCCCCCATGAACGAGCAGTACTTC
TRBJ2-3,14,TRBD2,NA,TRBV19,CASSPLAGIDTQYF,TGTGCCAGTAGTCCACTAGCGGGGATAGATACGCAGTATTTT
TRBJ2-1,15,TRBD2,NA,TRBV5-1,CASTQTSGRHNEQFF,TGCGCCAGCACGCAGACTAGCGGGAGACACAATGAGCAGTTCTTC